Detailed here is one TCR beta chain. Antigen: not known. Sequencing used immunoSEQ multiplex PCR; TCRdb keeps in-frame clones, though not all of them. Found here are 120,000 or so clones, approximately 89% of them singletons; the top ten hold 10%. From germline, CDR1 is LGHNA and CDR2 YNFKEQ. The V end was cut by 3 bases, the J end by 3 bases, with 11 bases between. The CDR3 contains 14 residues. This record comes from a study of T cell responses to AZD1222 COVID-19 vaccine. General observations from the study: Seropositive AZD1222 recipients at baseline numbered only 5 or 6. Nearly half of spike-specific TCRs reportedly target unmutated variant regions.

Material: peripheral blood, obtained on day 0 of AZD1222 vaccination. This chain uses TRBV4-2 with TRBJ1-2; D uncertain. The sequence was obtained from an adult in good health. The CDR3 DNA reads TGTGCCAGCAGCCAGATCGGGAGAGACTATGGCTACACCTTC. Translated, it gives CASSQIGRDYGYTF.